The rows below give T cell receptor beta chains drawn from one sample of a study of CD8 T cells in Susac syndrome. MiXCR, run by TCRdb on the immunoSEQ multiplex PCR reads, gives a single entry per CDR3 protein. The sample lists 200,000 to 300,000 distinct CDR3 sequences, 85% to 95% occurring once. The sequenced material came from CD4+ T cells from PBMCs. The source of these receptors is a human donor with multiple sclerosis. Both conserved end residues are part of each CDR3. The D gene is left open where the match is weak. Size is omitted from some rows. Given values are once, few, many or a class for expanded clones.

length: 12
J: TRBJ1-4
V: TRBV6-6
size: NA
D: NA
CDR3: CASSYSEEDLFF
DNA: TGTGCCAGCAGTTACTCGGAGGAGGACCTGTTTTTT

length: 13
J: TRBJ1-2
V: TRBV6-6
size: NA
D: NA
CDR3: CASSYSGGGGYTF
DNA: TGTGCCAGCAGTTACTCCGGTGGCGGGGGCTACACCTTC

length: 15
J: TRBJ1-1
V: TRBV5-6
size: NA
D: NA
CDR3: CASSLVNRGRAEAFF
DNA: TGTGCCAGCAGCTTGGTGAACCGGGGGAGAGCTGAAGCTTTCTTT

length: 12
J: TRBJ1-1
V: TRBV20-1
size: NA
D: NA
CDR3: CSAHIPGTEAFF
DNA: TGCAGTGCTCACATCCCAGGGACTGAAGCTTTCTTT

length: 16
J: TRBJ2-1
V: TRBV7-9
size: NA
D: TRBD2
CDR3: CASSLILLAEYNEQFF
DNA: TGTGCCAGCAGCTTAATTCTCCTAGCGGAGTACAATGAGCAGTTCTTC

length: 14
J: TRBJ2-3
V: TRBV29-1
size: NA
D: NA
CDR3: CSEGVARDGDTQYF
DNA: TGCAGCGAAGGGGTAGCACGGGATGGGGATACGCAGTATTTT

length: 14
J: TRBJ1-1
V: TRBV7-6
size: NA
D: NA
CDR3: CASSLLFMNTEAFF
DNA: TGTGCCAGCAGCTTACTATTTATGAACACTGAAGCTTTCTTT

length: 13
J: TRBJ1-5
V: TRBV11-2
size: NA
D: NA
CDR3: CASSLVSGQPQHF
DNA: TGTGCCAGCAGCTTAGTTTCAGGCCAGCCCCAGCATTTT

length: 15
J: TRBJ2-1
V: TRBV20-1
size: once
D: NA
CDR3: CSAKLEWGWYNEQFF
DNA: TGCAGTGCTAAGCTGGAGTGGGGTTGGTACAATGAGCAGTTCTTC

length: 18
J: TRBJ1-1
V: TRBV7-8
size: NA
D: TRBD1
CDR3: CASSLARTGAVLNTEAFF
DNA: TGTGCCAGCAGCTTAGCGAGGACAGGGGCCGTTCTGAACACTGAAGCTTTCTTT

length: 15
J: TRBJ2-2
V: TRBV7-2
size: NA
D: NA
CDR3: CASSLGGIGTGELFF
DNA: TGTGCCAGCAGCTTAGGGGGCATAGGCACCGGGGAGCTGTTTTTT

length: 15
J: TRBJ2-3
V: TRBV5-1
size: NA
D: TRBD2
CDR3: CASIEAGGPTDTQYF
DNA: TGCGCCAGCATTGAAGCGGGAGGCCCCACAGATACGCAGTATTTT

length: 15
J: TRBJ1-5
V: TRBV9
size: NA
D: NA
CDR3: CASSVTGFGDQPQHF
DNA: TGTGCCAGCAGCGTCACAGGTTTCGGGGATCAGCCCCAGCATTTT

length: 13
J: TRBJ1-4
V: TRBV11-2
size: NA
D: NA
CDR3: CASVGAGREKLFF
DNA: TGTGCCAGCGTCGGGGCGGGTCGAGAAAAACTGTTTTTT

length: 12
J: TRBJ2-5
V: TRBV2
size: NA
D: NA
CDR3: CATRLVGETQYF
DNA: TGTGCCACTCGACTAGTTGGAGAGACCCAGTACTTC

length: 14
J: TRBJ2-1
V: TRBV29-1
size: NA
D: TRBD1
CDR3: CSVLGYRGYNEQFF
DNA: TGCAGCGTTCTCGGTTACAGGGGCTACAATGAGCAGTTCTTC

length: 14
J: TRBJ1-2
V: TRBV15
size: NA
D: NA
CDR3: CATSRAGINYGYTF
DNA: TGTGCCACCAGCAGAGCCGGAATCAACTATGGCTACACCTTC

length: 16
J: TRBJ2-4
V: TRBV7-9
size: NA
D: NA
CDR3: CASSSGLSLAKNIQYF
DNA: TGTGCCAGCAGCTCTGGACTGTCTCTAGCCAAAAACATTCAGTACTTC

length: 15
J: TRBJ2-3
V: TRBV12-3/TRBV12-4
size: NA
D: TRBD2
CDR3: CASSLAGGLADTQYF
DNA: TGTGCCAGCAGTTTAGCGGGAGGGCTCGCAGATACGCAGTATTTT

length: 14
J: TRBJ2-7
V: TRBV6-6
size: NA
D: NA
CDR3: CASRTGTPSYEQYF
DNA: TGTGCCAGCAGAACCGGGACACCCTCCTACGAGCAGTACTTC

length: 17
J: TRBJ2-5
V: TRBV3-1
size: NA
D: NA
CDR3: CASSQDLIAGVGETQYF
DNA: TGTGCCAGCAGCCAAGATCTGATAGCAGGAGTGGGAGAGACCCAGTACTTC

length: 13
J: TRBJ1-2
V: TRBV6-2/TRBV6-3
size: NA
D: TRBD1
CDR3: CASSRDRPYGYTF
DNA: TGTGCCAGCTCCCGGGACAGACCTTATGGCTACACCTTC

length: 11
J: TRBJ2-5
V: TRBV10-3
size: NA
D: NA
CDR3: CAISDQETQYF
DNA: TGTGCCATCAGTGATCAAGAGACCCAGTACTTC

length: 14
J: TRBJ2-5
V: TRBV30
size: NA
D: NA
CDR3: CAWREKGPQETQYF
DNA: TGTGCCTGGAGGGAAAAGGGACCGCAAGAGACCCAGTACTTC

length: 16
J: TRBJ1-4
V: TRBV19
size: NA
D: NA
CDR3: CASSIQAPGREEKLFF
DNA: TGTGCCAGTAGTATTCAGGCCCCGGGTAGGGAGGAAAAACTGTTTTTT

length: 14
J: TRBJ2-1
V: TRBV3-1
size: NA
D: NA
CDR3: CASQGTPSYNEQFF
DNA: TGTGCCAGTCAGGGGACACCCTCCTACAATGAGCAGTTCTTC